A single sample gave rise to the 25 T cell receptor beta chains below, sequenced in a study of blood T cell repertoires in COVID-19. Data came from immunoSEQ multiplex PCR; TCRdb stores just in-frame clones and leaves some out. The sample has under 95,000 clones, 86% seen once. Sequenced: peripheral blood. Source of these receptors: a woman of 80 years or more with acute or convalescent COVID-19.

V is TRBV7-2 and J is TRBJ2-1, with TRBD2 matching over 11 bases. Germline CDR1 SGHTA, CDR2 FQGNSA. The CDR3 is 16 residues long. Germline trimming cut 0 bases from V and 4 bases from J; bases unmatched to any gene: 2. For the CDR3, the DNA is TGTGCCAGCAGCTTAGCCGGGACTAGCGGTTACAATGAGCAGTTCTTC. Protein: CASSLAGTSGYNEQFF.

This clone was counted once. This rearrangement joins TRBV7-9 to TRBJ1-5; unclear D gene. Trimming stripped 3 bases from V and 6 bases from J, with 6 bases between. The CDR3 runs to 12 residues. The V gene's germline CDR1 is SEHNR and CDR2 FQNEAQ (reference sequence). The CDR3 loop is CASSLNSQPQHF. CDR3 DNA sequence: TGTGCCAGCAGCTTGAACAGTCAGCCCCAGCATTTT.

The J gene is TRBJ1-1, the V gene TRBV5-1, with D unresolved. The CDR3 spans 15 residues. Germline CDR1 reads SGHRS; CDR2 reads YFSETQ. The V gene lost 4 bases and the J gene lost 6 bases, with 19 bases spanning the gap. The CDR3 region is CASSPREADGAEAFF. The DNA for the CDR3 is TGCGCCAGCAGCCCTAGGGAGGCCGATGGTGCTGAAGCTTTCTTT.

Here the CDR3 reads CASSEGGNSYEQYF. CDR3 coding DNA: TGTGCCAGCTCGGAGGGCGGAAACTCCTACGAGCAGTACTTC. This chain links TRBV18 with TRBJ2-7; a possible D gene is TRBD2 (6 bases). Trimming removed 6 bases at V and 0 bases at J, with 12 bases between. Germline CDR1 is KGHSH and CDR2 is LQKENI. This CDR3 is built from 14 residues.

This chain uses TRBV12-3 or TRBV12-4 with TRBJ1-1, with D unclear. V was trimmed by 3 bases and J by 0 bases, leaving 5 bases between them. This CDR3 region has 13 residues. CDR3 region: CASSFAVNTEAFF. Written as DNA, the CDR3 is TGTGCCAGCAGTTTCGCGGTGAACACTGAAGCTTTCTTT.

This clone was seen just once. The chain carries TRBV21-1 and TRBJ2-2; the table's D gene call, TRBD2, was not cross checked with the DNA. TRBV21-1 is shown as a pseudogene. This CDR3 comprises 16 residues. For the CDR3, the DNA is TGTGCCAGCAGCAACGGAAGCGGCTCGGCCCCCCGGGAGCTGTTTTTT. This encodes CASSNGSGSAPRELFF.

This clone was counted a single time. The chain carries TRBV7-9 and TRBJ2-1; no definite D call. CDR1 and CDR2 (germline): SEHNR, FQNEAQ (reference sequence). The length of the CDR3 is 12 residues. V lost 5 bases to trimming and J lost 5 bases, with 7 bases between them. In DNA form, the CDR3 reads TGTGCCAGCAGCCAAACTGACAATGAGCAGTTCTTC. The encoded protein is CASSQTDNEQFF.

This chain links TRBV7-3 with TRBJ1-1, with D possibly matching TRBD1 (6 bases). Germline assignment: CDR1 SGHTA and CDR2 FQGTGA. Trimming pared 5 bases from V and 8 bases from J, leaving 15 bases between. CDR3 size: 13 residues. Here the CDR3 reads CASSRTTGLEAFF. The CDR3 coding sequence is TGTGCCAGCAGCCGCACTACAGGGTTGGAAGCTTTCTTT.

This chain uses TRBV7-9 with TRBJ1-4, with 11 bases aligning to TRBD1. CDR1 and CDR2 from the germline V gene are SEHNR and FQNEAQ (reference sequence). CDR3 length: 16 residues. Trimming cost V 5 bases and J 6 bases; bases outside gene matches: 8. The CDR3: CASSPPPGQGDEKLFF. The CDR3 bases are TGTGCCAGCAGCCCCCCCCCGGGACAGGGGGATGAAAAACTGTTTTTT.

This rearrangement joins TRBV4-1 to TRBJ2-4; 10 positions agree with TRBD2. CDR3 length: 19 amino acids. V dropped 1 base and J dropped 5; count of bases not matched to a gene: 14. Germline CDR1 is MGHRA and CDR2 is YSYEKL. The CDR3, as DNA: TGCGCCAGCAGCCAAGGAGGGGGATGGCTAGCGGGGGCCCAAAACATTCAGTACTTC. It codes for CASSQGGGWLAGAQNIQYF.

The chain uses TRBV9 and TRBJ2-3; 11 nucleotides align to TRBD2. V lost 1 base, J lost 4 bases, and 2 bases stayed unmatched. There are 15 residues in the CDR3. Germline loops: CDR1 SGDLS, CDR2 YYNGEE. In nucleotides, the CDR3 is TGTGCCAGCAGCGTAATAGCGGGGGGGGCAGATACGCAGTATTTT. This sequence encodes CASSVIAGGADTQYF.

V gene TRBV5-6 combines with J gene TRBJ1-1; D ambiguous. The CDR3 runs 14 residues. Germline V gene data show CDR1 as SGHDT and CDR2 as YYEEEE. Trimming left V 1 base short and J 2 bases short, with 9 bases between. DNA of the CDR3: TGTGCCAGCAGCTTGTTAGCTAGAAACACTGAAGCTTTCTTT. This encodes CASSLLARNTEAFF.

This clone is a singleton in its sample. The chain couples TRBV4-2 to TRBJ1-4, with D possibly being TRBD1 (6 bases). Germline V gives CDR1 LGHNA, CDR2 YNFKEQ. The CDR3 sequence is 14 residues long. Trimming took off 1 base at V and 7 bases at J, with 10 bases between the two ends. CDR3 region: CASSQAGVGEKLFF. The CDR3 DNA reads as TGTGCCAGCAGCCAAGCAGGGGTGGGTGAAAAACTGTTTTTT.

The chain has TRBV9 and TRBJ2-2; no clear D. Germline CDR1 SGDLS, CDR2 YYNGEE. The V gene lost 2 bases and the J gene lost 9 bases, with 8 bases spanning the gap. CDR3 length: 12 amino acids. CDR3 sequence reads: CASSVPSRELFF. The CDR3 nucleotides are TGTGCCAGCAGCGTCCCCTCCCGGGAGCTGTTTTTT.

The V gene is TRBV29-1, the J gene TRBJ1-1; tentative D call: TRBD1 (6 bases). Trimming left V 7 bases short and J 1 base short, with 10 bases between. The CDR3 runs to 12 residues. Germline CDR1 and CDR2: SQVTM and ANQGSEA. The CDR3 DNA follows: TGCAGCGCCGGACAGTGGAACACTGAAGCTTTCTTT. It specifies CSAGQWNTEAFF. The complete variable domain, with remaining parts taken from reference TRBV29-1 and TRBJ1-1, reads SAVISQKPSRDICQRGTSLTIQCQVDSQVTMMFWYRQQPGQSLTLIATANQGSEATYESGFVIDKFPISRPNLTFSTLTVSNMSPEDSSIYLCSAGQWNTEAFFGQGTRLTVV.

This sequence joins TRBV6-1 and TRBJ1-2; 7 positions agree with TRBD1. V trimming: 3 bases; J trimming: 3 bases; junction bases outside the gene matches: 7. Germline V CDR1 and CDR2: MNHNS, SASEGT. The CDR3 has 15 amino acids. The CDR3 loop reads CASSDVYQGDYGYTF. The CDR3 DNA reads as TGTGCCAGCAGTGATGTATACCAGGGGGACTATGGCTACACCTTC.

The genes are TRBV7-8 and TRBJ2-7; D may be TRBD1 (6 bases). V lost 4 bases to trimming and J lost 3 bases, with 16 bases between them. This CDR3 has 15 residues. Germline-derived CDR1 and CDR2 are SGHVS and FQNEAQ. The CDR3 sequence is CASSSRQVGDYEQYF. In DNA, the CDR3 is TGTGCCAGCAGCTCCCGACAGGTTGGGGACTACGAGCAGTACTTC.

The chain combines TRBV9 with TRBJ2-5, with 9 bases fitting TRBD2. V trimming: 0 bases; J trimming: 6 bases; junction bases outside the gene matches: 9. The germline CDR1 and CDR2 sequences are SGDLS and YYNGEE. The CDR3 loop spans 16 amino acids. The CDR3 nucleotides read TGTGCCAGCAGCGTAGATGGAGCGGGGGGCGGAAAGACCCAGTACTTC. It encodes CASSVDGAGGGKTQYF.

In this sample, this clone turned up a few times. This sequence joins TRBV6-5 and TRBJ2-7, with 14 nucleotides matching TRBD2. The CDR3 covers 14 residues. Germline V gene data show CDR1 as MNHEY and CDR2 as SVGAGI. With 7 bases clipped from V and 8 bases from J, the junction kept 7 bases outside the gene matches. CDR3 sequence reads: CASMGTSGGLQQYF. CDR3 bases: TGTGCCAGCATGGGGACTAGCGGGGGTCTCCAGCAGTACTTC.

The chain couples TRBV5-6 to TRBJ1-3; D is undetermined. CDR3 size: 14 residues. V lost 1 base and J 0 bases, leaving 5 bases between the germline ends. Germline CDR1 and CDR2: SGHDT and YYEEEE. CDR3 residues: CASSLSVSGNTIYF. CDR3 DNA: TGTGCCAGCAGCTTGAGCGTCTCTGGAAACACCATATATTTT.

The CDR3: CASGTNRGWTGELFF. The DNA of the CDR3 is TGTGCCAGCGGCACGAACAGGGGCTGGACCGGGGAGCTGTTTTTT. This chain uses TRBV2 with TRBJ2-2; 7 bases fit TRBD1. Trimming took 8 bases from V and 5 from J; bases not matched to a gene: 11. Germline CDR1 SNHLY, CDR2 FYNNEI. The CDR3 totals 15 residues.

To note about this clone: One junction end disagrees with the germline gene, perhaps due to a read error. The chain links TRBV7-7 to TRBJ1-1, with D unclear. In germline, CDR1 is SSHAT, CDR2 FNYEAQ (reference sequence). This CDR3 region has 15 residues. The DNA for the CDR3 is TGTGCTAGCAGCTTCGAAACACATATGAACACTGAAGCTTTCTTT. This translates into CASSFETHMNTEAFF.

The chain uses TRBV10-3 and TRBJ1-6, with D uncertain. This CDR3 region has 15 residues. Germline V CDR1 and CDR2: ENHRY, SYGVKD. With 0 bases removed from V and 11 bases from J, the gap between germline ends came to 14 bases. For the CDR3, the DNA is TGTGCCATCAGTGAGTCGGGGAGGGTTGGGCCACCCCTCCACTTT. It translates to CAISESGRVGPPLHF.

The rearrangement joins TRBV5-1 to TRBJ2-1; D unclear. The CDR3 runs to 15 residues. Deletions cut 3 bases from V and 0 bases from J, with 10 bases between. Germline loops: CDR1 SGHRS, CDR2 YFSETQ. CDR3 residues: CASSSTTSSYNEQFF. CDR3 nucleotides: TGCGCCAGCAGCTCCACTACGAGCTCCTACAATGAGCAGTTCTTC.

The chain couples TRBV2 to TRBJ2-1; TRBD1 matches 9 bases. Germline V gene sequence: CDR1 SNHLY, CDR2 FYNNEI. There are 16 residues in the CDR3. V shed 7 bases and J 6 bases; nucleotides not matched to a gene: 13. The DNA for the CDR3 is TGTGCCAGCAACAGCCCCCGGGACAGGGTCTCCAATGAGCAGTTCTTC. Its protein product is CASNSPRDRVSNEQFF.